This T cell receptor beta chain was retrieved from a study of OX40 agonist ivuxolimab in advanced cancers. The CDR3 contains 15 residues. Trimming took off 1 base at V and 4 bases at J, with 11 bases between the two ends. Germline-derived CDR1 and CDR2 are SEHNR and FQNEAQ (reference sequence). The table came from immunoSEQ multiplex PCR; TCRdb's copy has only in-frame clones and leaves some out. The table has about 67,000 clones, about 84% seen once. This chain uses TRBV7-9 with TRBJ1-5; TRBD1 is a possible D gene (6 bases). This specimen consisted of CD4+ or CD8+ T cells sorted from blood, obtained in a trial of the OX40 agonist ivuxolimab. The source is an adult with an advanced solid tumor such as melanoma, head and neck, liver or kidney cancer. CDR3 nucleotides: TGTGCCAGCAGCTTAGGGGACACAAAAAATCAGCCCCAGCATTTT. Translating gives CASSLGDTKNQPQHF. Based on the CDR3 plus reference TRBV7-9 and TRBJ1-5, the full variable domain is DTGVSQNPRHKITKRGQNVTFRCDPISEHNRLYWYRQTLGQGPEFLTYFQNEAQLEKSRLLSDRFSAERPKGSFSTLEIQRTEQGDSAMYLCASSLGDTKNQPQHFGDGTRLSIL.